This TCR beta chain was profiled in a study of T cells in Graves' hyperthyroidism and ophthalmopathy. CDR1 is SGHAT and CDR2 is FQNNGV in the germline V gene. V shed 1 base and J shed 3 bases, with 5 bases lying between them. CDR3 size: 13 residues. Template material for amplifying TCR beta CDR3 regions consisted of RNA transcripts. Initially, a first-round RT-PCR of the TCR CDR3 employed the HTBI primer set. TCRdb called the multiplex PCR reads again in MiXCR, with one record for every CDR3 protein. The sample yields hundreds of thousands of distinct CDR3 sequences, 14% seen once. There are many counts of this clonotype.

This TCR was sampled from a young woman with Graves' hyperthyroidism. This chain links TRBV11-2 with TRBJ2-3, with D hard to call. Sequencing used blood. CDR3 nucleotide sequence: TGTGCCAGCAGCTTAGTGCTTACAGATACGCAGTATTTT. It encodes CASSLVLTDTQYF.